This T cell receptor beta chain originates from a study of graft-versus-host responses after intestinal transplantation. Study-wide results and limits: Levels of circulating GvH clones at their peak were associated with early post-transplant HvG declines.

Of note for this clone: The antigen remains unidentified.

V trimming: 4 bases; J trimming: 1 base; junction bases outside the gene matches: 10. The CDR3 has 16 residues. Germline V gene sequence: CDR1 SGDLS, CDR2 YYNGEE. The repertoire was sequenced with immunoSEQ multiplex PCR; TCRdb's copy has only in-frame clones and lacks some. The repertoire has about 120,000 clones, about 93% of them found once; the top ten carry around 0.12%. This TCR was sampled from a human donor who received an intestinal transplant. V is TRBV9 and J is TRBJ1-2, with TRBD1 matching 7 bases. Specimen: unstimulated CD4+ T cells sorted from spleen or lymph node cells, collected before intestinal transplant. CDR3 DNA sequence: TGTGCCAGCAGCACATTCTCAGGGGGGATTAACTATGGCTACACCTTC. This codes for CASSTFSGGINYGYTF.